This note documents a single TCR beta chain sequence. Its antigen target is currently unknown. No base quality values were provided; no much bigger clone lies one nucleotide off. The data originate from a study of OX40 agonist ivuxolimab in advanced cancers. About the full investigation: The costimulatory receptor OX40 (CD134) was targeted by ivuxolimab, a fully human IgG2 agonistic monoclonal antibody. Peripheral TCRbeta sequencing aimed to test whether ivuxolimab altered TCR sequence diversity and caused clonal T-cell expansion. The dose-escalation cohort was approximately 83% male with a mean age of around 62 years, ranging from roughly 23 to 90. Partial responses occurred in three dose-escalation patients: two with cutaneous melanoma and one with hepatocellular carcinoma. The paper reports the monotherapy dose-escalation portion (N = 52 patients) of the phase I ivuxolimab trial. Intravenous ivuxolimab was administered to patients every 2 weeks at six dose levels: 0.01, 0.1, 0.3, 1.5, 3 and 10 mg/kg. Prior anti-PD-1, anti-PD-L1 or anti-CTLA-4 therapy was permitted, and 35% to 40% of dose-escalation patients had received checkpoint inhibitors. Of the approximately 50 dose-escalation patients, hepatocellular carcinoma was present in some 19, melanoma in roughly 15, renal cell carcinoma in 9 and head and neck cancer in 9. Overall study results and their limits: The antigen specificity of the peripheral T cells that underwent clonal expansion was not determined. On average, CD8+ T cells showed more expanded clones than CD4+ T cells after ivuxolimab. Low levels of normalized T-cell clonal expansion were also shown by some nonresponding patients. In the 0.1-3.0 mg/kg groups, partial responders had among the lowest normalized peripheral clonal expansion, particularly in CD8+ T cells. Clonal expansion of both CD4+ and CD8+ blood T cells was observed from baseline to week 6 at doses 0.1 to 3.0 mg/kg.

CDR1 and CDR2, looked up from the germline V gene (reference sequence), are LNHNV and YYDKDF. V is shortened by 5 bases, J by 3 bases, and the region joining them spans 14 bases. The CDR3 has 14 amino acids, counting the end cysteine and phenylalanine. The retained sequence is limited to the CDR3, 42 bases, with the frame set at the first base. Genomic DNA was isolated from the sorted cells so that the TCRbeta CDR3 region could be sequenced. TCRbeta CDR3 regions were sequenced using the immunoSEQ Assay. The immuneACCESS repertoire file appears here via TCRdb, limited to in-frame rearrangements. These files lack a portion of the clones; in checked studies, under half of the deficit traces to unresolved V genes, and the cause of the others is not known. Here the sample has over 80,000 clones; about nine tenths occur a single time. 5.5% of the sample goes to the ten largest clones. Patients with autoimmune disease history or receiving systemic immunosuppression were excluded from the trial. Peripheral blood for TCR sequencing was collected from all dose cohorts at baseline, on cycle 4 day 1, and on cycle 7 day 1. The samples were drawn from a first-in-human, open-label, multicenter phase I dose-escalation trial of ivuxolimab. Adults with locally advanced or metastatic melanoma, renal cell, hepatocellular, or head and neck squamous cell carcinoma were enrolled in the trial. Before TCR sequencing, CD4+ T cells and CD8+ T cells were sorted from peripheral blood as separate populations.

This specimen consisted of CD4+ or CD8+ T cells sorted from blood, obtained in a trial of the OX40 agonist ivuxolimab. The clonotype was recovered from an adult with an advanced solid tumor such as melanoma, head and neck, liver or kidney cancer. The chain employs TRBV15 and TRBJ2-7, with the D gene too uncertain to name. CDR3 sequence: CATSADGYFYEQYF. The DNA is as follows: TGTGCCACCAGCGCGGACGGTTACTTCTACGAGCAGTACTTC.